This T cell receptor beta chain was documented in a study of molecular identifiers for immune sequencing clone quantification. Across the whole study: Replicate runs used RNA from around 18,000 or 91,000 naive CD8 cells, which was split five ways into aliquots, and four of those aliquots were then sequenced.

This clonotype was detected many times. Antigen specificity is unknown. Naive CD8 T cells were FACS-sorted by CD8+CD4-CCR7+CD45RA+ markers. Study-level findings and limits: Clones carrying above 20 RNA copies accounted for over 97% of effector molecules, under 1% in naive cells. Jurkat TCR RNA spiked in from one cell (amid 800,000 to 1,000,000 naive cells) was reportedly detectable.

This CDR3 comprises 13 residues. Germline CDR1 and CDR2: SEHNR and FQNEAQ (reference sequence). Trimming removed 3 bases from V and 3 bases from J, with 9 bases in between. MiXCR was run by TCRdb on the PCR reads, yielding one entry per CDR3 protein. The sample contains 60,000 to 70,000 distinct CDR3 sequences, around 17% of which appear only once. This sequence originates from a human donor in good health. Some libraries in this study had Jurkat cell RNA spiked in. The V gene is TRBV7-9, the J gene TRBJ2-7; D might be TRBD2 (5 bases). The material sequenced was naive CD8+ T cells from blood, with Jurkat cell RNA spiked in. Sample subset: FACS-sorted CD8+CD4-CCR7+CD45RA+ naive T cells. CDR3 DNA: TGTGCCAGCAGCTTGGTCGGGGACTACGAGCAGTACTTC. Translated: CASSLVGDYEQYF.